These 25 T cell receptor beta chains were sequenced from one sample in a study of cytomegalovirus exposure and HLA in healthy donors. Use of 60 Vbeta and 13 Jbeta primers characterized the PCR. Libraries were prepared by immunoSEQ multiplex PCR; TCRdb keeps only in-frame clonotypes and omits some of them. The sample yields some 90,000 clones, 60% to 80% seen once. The sample was PBMCs. These TCRs come from a boy aged 5-17 years in good health and CMV-seronegative.

This sequence joins TRBV4-3 and TRBJ2-1; a possible D gene is TRBD2 (5 bases). The CDR3 is made up of 15 amino acids. The V end was cut by 1 base, the J end by 3 bases, with 10 bases between. From germline, CDR1 is LGHNA and CDR2 YSLEER. Here the CDR3 reads CASSQGRTGYNEQFF. In DNA, the CDR3 is TGCGCCAGCAGCCAAGGGCGGACTGGCTACAATGAGCAGTTCTTC.

The chain couples TRBV5-1 to TRBJ2-1; the D gene is possibly TRBD2 (6 bases). CDR3 length: 15 residues. Germline-derived CDR1 and CDR2 are SGHRS and YFSETQ. The V gene lost 0 bases and the J gene lost 0 bases, with 7 bases spanning the gap. CDR3 in DNA: TGCGCCAGCAGCTTGGTGGAGGGCTCCTACAATGAGCAGTTCTTC. It encodes CASSLVEGSYNEQFF. The variable domain in full, completed from reference TRBV5-1 and TRBJ2-1, reads KAGVTQTPRYLIKTRGQQVTLSCSPISGHRSVSWYQQTPGQGLQFLFEYFSETQRNKGNFPGRFSGRQFSNSRSEMNVSTLELGDSALYLCASSLVEGSYNEQFFGPGTRLTVL.

This clone was detected only a few times. V gene TRBV4-3 combines with J gene TRBJ1-1; possibly TRBD1 for D (5 bases). CDR3 size: 15 residues. The germline V gene encodes CDR1 LGHNA and CDR2 YSLEER. The V gene lost 4 bases and the J gene lost 0 bases, with 12 bases spanning the gap. The CDR3 DNA reads as TGCGCCAGCAGCCGCGCGCAGGGCTTGAACACTGAAGCTTTCTTT. It yields the protein CASSRAQGLNTEAFF.

The chain employs TRBV15 and TRBJ2-3; no firm D call. This CDR3 is 15 amino acids long. Trimming removed 0 bases at V and 4 bases at J, with 11 bases between. CDR1 and CDR2 (germline): LNHNV, YYDKDF (reference sequence). The CDR3 sequence is CATSRDAVFPDTQYF. The CDR3 region has the DNA TGTGCCACCAGCAGAGATGCGGTTTTTCCAGATACGCAGTATTTT.

The chain employs TRBV7-2 and TRBJ2-1; the match to TRBD1 covers 7 bases. The CDR3 extends over 14 amino acids. CDR1 and CDR2 (germline): SGHTA, FQGNSA. V shed 5 bases, J shed 6 bases, and the junction held 7 bases outside the gene matches. The CDR3 loop is CASSITSGGNEQFF. As DNA, the CDR3 is TGTGCCAGCAGCATCACCTCAGGGGGCAATGAGCAGTTCTTC.

The chain joins TRBV7-9 to TRBJ1-3, with D possibly being TRBD1 (6 bases). The CDR3 runs 15 residues. Germline-derived CDR1 and CDR2 are SEHNR and FQNEAQ (reference sequence). The V end was cut by 8 bases, the J end by 0 bases, with 14 bases between. The CDR3 sequence is CASDAGQSSGNTIYF. The CDR3 DNA follows: TGTGCCAGCGACGCCGGACAGTCCTCTGGAAACACCATATATTTT.

The chain links TRBV30 to TRBJ2-7; 8 bases line up with TRBD1. CDR1 is GTSNPN, CDR2 SVGIG, per germline (reference sequence). The V segment lost 4 bases and the J segment 5 bases; nucleotides outside the gene matches: 13. This CDR3 spans 15 amino acids. Here the CDR3 reads CAWMGFTRGPNEQYF. In nucleotides, the CDR3 is TGTGCCTGGATGGGATTTACCAGGGGGCCCAACGAGCAGTACTTC.

The chain is built from TRBV7-8 and TRBJ1-1; possibly TRBD1 for D (6 bases). This CDR3 spans 14 amino acids. Germline CDR1 reads SGHVS; CDR2 reads FQNEAQ. V was shortened by 5 bases and J by 5 bases, with 15 bases between the two germline ends. The CDR3 here is CASSPGGRGTEAFF. Written as DNA, the CDR3 is TGTGCCAGCAGCCCTGGGGGGAGGGGGACTGAAGCTTTCTTT. Using reference TRBV7-8 and TRBJ1-1 for the parts outside the CDR3, the full variable domain is GAGVSQSPRYKVAKRGQDVALRCDPISGHVSLFWYQQALGQGPEFLTYFQNEAQLDKSGLPSDRFFAERPEGSVSTLKIQRTQQEDSAVYLCASSPGGRGTEAFFGQGTRLTVV.

The chain links TRBV7-9 to TRBJ1-4; no reliable D call. V lost 6 bases and J lost 0, with 5 bases in between. Germline V gene sequence: CDR1 SEHNR, CDR2 FQNEAQ (reference sequence). CDR3 size: 13 residues. This chain's CDR3 is CASRGPTNEKLFF. The CDR3 nucleotides are TGTGCCAGCAGGGGCCCAACTAATGAAAAACTGTTTTTT.

The chain uses TRBV6-6 and TRBJ1-2, with TRBD1 matching 10 bases. V shed 8 bases, J shed 2 bases, and the junction held 8 bases outside the gene matches. Germline loops: CDR1 MNHNY, CDR2 SVGAGI (reference sequence). This CDR3 is built from 15 residues. In nucleotides, the CDR3 is TGTGCCAGCGGACAACCGGACAGGGGGAACTATGGCTACACCTTC. It is translated as CASGQPDRGNYGYTF.

The chain links TRBV4-1 to TRBJ2-7; 8 bases are shared with TRBD1. Germline-derived CDR1 and CDR2 are MGHRA and YSYEKL. This CDR3 region has 14 residues. V shed 5 bases and J 2 bases; nucleotides not matched to a gene: 5. The CDR3 region has the DNA TGCGCCAGCAGCGCCGGGACAGGAGCCTACGAGCAGTACTTC. The encoded protein is CASSAGTGAYEQYF.

The chain carries TRBV7-9 and TRBJ1-1; unclear D gene. The germline V and J ends were trimmed by 5 bases and 1 base, with 8 bases remaining between them. The CDR3 has 13 amino acids. Germline lookup yields CDR1 SEHNR and CDR2 FQNEAQ (reference sequence). DNA for the CDR3: TGTGCCAGCAGCGTCGGAGCGAACACTGAAGCTTTCTTT. Translating gives CASSVGANTEAFF.

This chain joins TRBV30 and TRBJ2-7; maybe TRBD1 (6 bases). The CDR3 length is 12 residues. Trimming removed 2 bases from V and 9 bases from J, with 14 bases in between. The germline V gene has CDR1 GTSNPN and CDR2 SVGIG (reference sequence). This CDR3 is CAWSLDSPGQYF. The DNA of the CDR3 is TGTGCCTGGAGTTTGGACAGTCCGGGGCAGTACTTC.

This clone was detected only once. The CDR3 reads CASSSPSSFTEAFF. As DNA, the CDR3 is TGTGCCAGCAGCTCCCCAAGTAGTTTCACTGAAGCTTTCTTT. The chain combines TRBV5-4 with TRBJ1-1; no definite D call. Deletions cut 3 bases from V and 4 bases from J, with 13 bases between. This CDR3 contains 14 residues. The germline V gene has CDR1 SGHNT and CDR2 YYREEE (reference sequence).

The chain links TRBV4-3 to TRBJ1-2; D possibly corresponds to TRBD1 (6 bases). Per germline, CDR1 LGHNA and CDR2 YSLEER. This CDR3 comprises 16 residues. The V end lost 0 bases, the J end lost 4 bases, and 15 bases lay between the germline ends. The CDR3 DNA reads TGCGCCAGCAGCCAAGATAGTATGGGGGCCTTCTATGGCTACACCTTC. This translates into CASSQDSMGAFYGYTF.

The V call is TRBV7-9, the J call TRBJ2-1; 7 bases align to TRBD1. Germline V gene lookup returns CDR1 SEHNR and CDR2 FQNEAQ (reference sequence). V shed 0 bases, J shed 8 bases, and the junction held 1 base outside the gene matches. This CDR3 region has 13 residues. The CDR3 bases are TGTGCCAGCAGCTTAGCAGGGGGCCATGAGCAGTTCTTC. This gives the protein CASSLAGGHEQFF.

The gene calls are TRBV10-3 and TRBJ1-2; no reliable D call. The germline V gene encodes CDR1 ENHRY and CDR2 SYGVKD. V dropped 2 bases and J dropped 4 bases, with 5 bases sitting between them. The CDR3 is 12 residues long. This CDR3 reads CAISETSYGYTF. As DNA, the CDR3 is TGTGCCATCAGTGAGACTAGCTATGGCTACACCTTC.

The table lists this clone with a few counts. This CDR3 reads CASSLEIGRLGNEQFF. The CDR3, as DNA: TGTGCCAGCAGCTTAGAGATAGGGAGATTGGGCAATGAGCAGTTCTTC. The chain has TRBV7-2 and TRBJ2-1, with D possibly matching TRBD2 (5 bases). CDR3 size: 16 residues. V gave up 1 base and J gave up 6 bases, with 16 bases separating them. The germline V gene has CDR1 SGHTA and CDR2 FQGNSA. The variable domain in full, completed from reference TRBV7-2 and TRBJ2-1, reads GAGVSQSPSNKVTEKGKDVELRCDPISGHTALYWYRQSLGQGLEFLIYFQGNSAPDKSGLPSDRFSAERTGGSVSTLTIQRTQQEDSAVYLCASSLEIGRLGNEQFFGPGTRLTVL.

The CDR3 nucleotides are TGCAGCGTCCTGGGACAGGGAGTCGATGGCTACACCTTC. Amino acids: CSVLGQGVDGYTF. The rearrangement uses TRBV29-1 and TRBJ1-2; TRBD1 aligns across 9 bases. The V gene's germline CDR1 is SQVTM and CDR2 ANQGSEA. The CDR3 contains 13 residues. V shed 6 bases, J shed 6 bases, and the junction held 8 bases outside the gene matches.

The rearrangement joins TRBV7-9 to TRBJ2-7; D gene uncertain. Germline assignment: CDR1 SEHNR and CDR2 FQNEAQ (reference sequence). The V and J ends lost 5 bases and 7 bases respectively, with 18 bases between them. This CDR3 contains 14 residues. The CDR3 sequence: CASSPSDLLREQYF. The CDR3 nucleotides are TGTGCCAGCAGCCCGAGCGACCTACTACGGGAGCAGTACTTC.

The chain carries TRBV6-1 and TRBJ1-5; TRBD1 aligns across 7 bases. CDR1 is MNHNS and CDR2 is SASEGT in the germline V gene. J lost 6 bases, V lost 2 bases, and 7 bases had no gene match. The CDR3 runs 15 residues. CDR3 amino acids: CASSESAGGGQPQHF. The CDR3 DNA reads as TGTGCCAGCAGTGAATCCGCAGGGGGAGGTCAGCCCCAGCATTTT.

This clone has a single count. The gene calls are TRBV6-5 and TRBJ2-3, with D hard to call. Germline CDR1 MNHEY, CDR2 SVGAGI. The CDR3 covers 12 residues. Trimming took 7 bases from V and 0 from J, leaving 5 bases between them. The CDR3 loop reads CASKESTDTQYF. The CDR3 DNA follows: TGTGCCAGCAAGGAGAGCACAGATACGCAGTATTTT.

V is TRBV27 and J is TRBJ2-1; TRBD1 might be the D (5 bases). The CDR3 runs to 13 residues. V was shortened by 7 bases and J by 8 bases, with 15 bases between the two germline ends. The germline V gene has CDR1 MNHEY and CDR2 SMNVEV (reference sequence). Here the CDR3 DNA reads TGTGCCAGCATTCGTACGTGGGGCGATGAGCAGTTCTTC. It yields the protein CASIRTWGDEQFF.

The V call is TRBV6-6, the J call TRBJ2-7; no reliable D call. From germline, CDR1 is MNHNY and CDR2 SVGAGI (reference sequence). Trimming took 8 bases from V and 4 from J, leaving 18 bases between them. The CDR3 length is 14 residues. CDR3 sequence (DNA): TGTGCCAGCGGTCCCCCCGTGCCAGATTACGAGCAGTACTTC. Translation gives CASGPPVPDYEQYF.

The V call is TRBV5-4, the J call TRBJ2-5; D ambiguous. Trimming removed 0 bases at V and 1 base at J, with 7 bases between. The CDR3 runs to 14 residues. The germline gives CDR1 SGHNT, CDR2 YYREEE (reference sequence). Here the CDR3 DNA reads TGTGCCAGCAGCTTGGGAGGTTCCCAAGAGACCCAGTACTTC. Translation: CASSLGGSQETQYF.